This T cell receptor beta chain is drawn from a study of OX40 agonist ivuxolimab in advanced cancers. Produced via immunoSEQ multiplex PCR; TCRdb's table is partial and in-frame only. This table has some 70,000 clones, about 86% appearing once. Germline V gene sequence: CDR1 SGDLS, CDR2 YYNGEE. This CDR3 is 14 amino acids long. V lost 5 bases and J lost 9, with 15 bases in between. The sequence derives from an adult with an advanced solid tumor such as melanoma, head and neck, liver or kidney cancer. The rearrangement uses TRBV9 and TRBJ1-6; D is uncertain. Sequenced material: CD4+ or CD8+ T cells sorted from blood, taken in a trial of the OX40 agonist ivuxolimab. The CDR3 loop is CASSDRLSSSPLHF. DNA for the CDR3: TGTGCCAGCAGTGATAGATTGTCCAGTTCACCCCTCCACTTT.